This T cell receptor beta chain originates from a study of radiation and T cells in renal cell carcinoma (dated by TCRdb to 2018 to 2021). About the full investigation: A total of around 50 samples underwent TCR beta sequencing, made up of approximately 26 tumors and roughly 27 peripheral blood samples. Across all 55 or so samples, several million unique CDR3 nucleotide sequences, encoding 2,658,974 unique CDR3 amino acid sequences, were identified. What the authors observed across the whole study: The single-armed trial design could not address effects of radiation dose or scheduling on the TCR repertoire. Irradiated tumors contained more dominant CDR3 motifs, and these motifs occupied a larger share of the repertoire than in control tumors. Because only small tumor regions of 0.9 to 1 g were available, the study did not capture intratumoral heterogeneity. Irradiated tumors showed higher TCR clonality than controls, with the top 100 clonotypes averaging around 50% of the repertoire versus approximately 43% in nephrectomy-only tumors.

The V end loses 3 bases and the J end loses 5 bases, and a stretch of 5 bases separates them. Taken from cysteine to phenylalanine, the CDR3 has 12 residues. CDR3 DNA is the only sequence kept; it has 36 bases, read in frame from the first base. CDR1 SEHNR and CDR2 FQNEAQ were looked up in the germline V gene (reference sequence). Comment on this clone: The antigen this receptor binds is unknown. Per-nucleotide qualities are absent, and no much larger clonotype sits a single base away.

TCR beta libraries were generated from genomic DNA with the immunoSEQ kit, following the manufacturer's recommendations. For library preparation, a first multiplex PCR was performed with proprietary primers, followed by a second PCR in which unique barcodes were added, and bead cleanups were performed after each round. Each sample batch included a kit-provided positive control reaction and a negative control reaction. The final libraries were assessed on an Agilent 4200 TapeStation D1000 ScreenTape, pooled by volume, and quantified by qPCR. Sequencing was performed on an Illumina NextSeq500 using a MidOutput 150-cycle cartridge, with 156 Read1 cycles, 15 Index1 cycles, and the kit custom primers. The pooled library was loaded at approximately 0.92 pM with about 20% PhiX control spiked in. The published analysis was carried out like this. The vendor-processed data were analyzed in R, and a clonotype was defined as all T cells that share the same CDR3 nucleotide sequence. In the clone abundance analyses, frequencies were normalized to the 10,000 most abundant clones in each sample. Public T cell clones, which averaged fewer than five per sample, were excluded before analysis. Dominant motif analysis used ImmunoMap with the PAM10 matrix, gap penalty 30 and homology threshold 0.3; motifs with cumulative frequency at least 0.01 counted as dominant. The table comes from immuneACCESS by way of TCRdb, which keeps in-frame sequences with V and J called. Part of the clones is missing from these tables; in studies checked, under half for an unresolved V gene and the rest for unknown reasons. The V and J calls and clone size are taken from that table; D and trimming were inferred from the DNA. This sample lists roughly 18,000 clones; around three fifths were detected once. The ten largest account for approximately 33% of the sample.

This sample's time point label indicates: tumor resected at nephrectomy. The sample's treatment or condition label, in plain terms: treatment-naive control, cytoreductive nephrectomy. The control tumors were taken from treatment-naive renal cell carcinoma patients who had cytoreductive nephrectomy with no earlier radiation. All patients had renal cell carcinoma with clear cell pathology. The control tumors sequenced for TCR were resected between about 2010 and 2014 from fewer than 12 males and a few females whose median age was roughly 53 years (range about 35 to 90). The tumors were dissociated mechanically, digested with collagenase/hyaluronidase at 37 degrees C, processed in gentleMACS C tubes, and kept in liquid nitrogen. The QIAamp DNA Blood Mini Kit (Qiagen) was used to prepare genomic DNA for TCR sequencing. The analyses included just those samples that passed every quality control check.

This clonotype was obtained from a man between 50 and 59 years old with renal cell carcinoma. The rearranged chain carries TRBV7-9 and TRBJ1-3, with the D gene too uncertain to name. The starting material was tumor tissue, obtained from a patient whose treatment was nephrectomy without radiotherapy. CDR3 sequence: CASSLIRNTIYF. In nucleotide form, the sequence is TGTGCCAGCAGCTTGATAAGAAACACCATATATTTT.